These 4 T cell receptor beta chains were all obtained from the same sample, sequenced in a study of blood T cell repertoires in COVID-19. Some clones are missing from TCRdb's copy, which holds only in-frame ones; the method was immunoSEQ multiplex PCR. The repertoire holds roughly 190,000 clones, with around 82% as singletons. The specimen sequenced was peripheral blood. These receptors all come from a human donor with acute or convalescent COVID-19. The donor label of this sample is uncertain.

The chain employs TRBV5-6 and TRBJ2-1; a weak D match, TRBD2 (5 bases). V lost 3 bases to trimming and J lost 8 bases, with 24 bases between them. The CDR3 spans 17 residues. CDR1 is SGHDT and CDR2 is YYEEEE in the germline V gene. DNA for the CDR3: TGTGCCAGCAGCTGGGTTCGGGCCGACCGAACTAGGGATGAGCAGTTCTTC. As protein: CASSWVRADRTRDEQFF.

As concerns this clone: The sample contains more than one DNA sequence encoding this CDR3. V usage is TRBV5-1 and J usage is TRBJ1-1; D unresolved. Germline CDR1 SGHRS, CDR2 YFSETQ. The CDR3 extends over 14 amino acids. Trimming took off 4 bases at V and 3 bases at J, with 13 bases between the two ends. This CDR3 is CASSREGEDTEAFF. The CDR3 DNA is TGCGCCAGCAGCCGGGAGGGCGAGGACACTGAAGCTTTCTTT.

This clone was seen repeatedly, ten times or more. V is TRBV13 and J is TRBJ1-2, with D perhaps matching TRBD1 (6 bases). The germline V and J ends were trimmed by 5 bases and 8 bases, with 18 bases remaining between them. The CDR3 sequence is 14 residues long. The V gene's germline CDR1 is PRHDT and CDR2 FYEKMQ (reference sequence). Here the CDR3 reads CASSGWDTPPGYTF. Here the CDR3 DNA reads TGTGCCAGCAGCGGCTGGGACACTCCCCCGGGCTACACCTTC.

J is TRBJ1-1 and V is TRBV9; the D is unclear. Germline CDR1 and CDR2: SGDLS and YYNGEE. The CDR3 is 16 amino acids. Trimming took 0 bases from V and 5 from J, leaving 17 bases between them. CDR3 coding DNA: TGTGCCAGCAGCGTAGACATATCTTCTAGGGAGACTGAAGCTTTCTTT. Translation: CASSVDISSRETEAFF.